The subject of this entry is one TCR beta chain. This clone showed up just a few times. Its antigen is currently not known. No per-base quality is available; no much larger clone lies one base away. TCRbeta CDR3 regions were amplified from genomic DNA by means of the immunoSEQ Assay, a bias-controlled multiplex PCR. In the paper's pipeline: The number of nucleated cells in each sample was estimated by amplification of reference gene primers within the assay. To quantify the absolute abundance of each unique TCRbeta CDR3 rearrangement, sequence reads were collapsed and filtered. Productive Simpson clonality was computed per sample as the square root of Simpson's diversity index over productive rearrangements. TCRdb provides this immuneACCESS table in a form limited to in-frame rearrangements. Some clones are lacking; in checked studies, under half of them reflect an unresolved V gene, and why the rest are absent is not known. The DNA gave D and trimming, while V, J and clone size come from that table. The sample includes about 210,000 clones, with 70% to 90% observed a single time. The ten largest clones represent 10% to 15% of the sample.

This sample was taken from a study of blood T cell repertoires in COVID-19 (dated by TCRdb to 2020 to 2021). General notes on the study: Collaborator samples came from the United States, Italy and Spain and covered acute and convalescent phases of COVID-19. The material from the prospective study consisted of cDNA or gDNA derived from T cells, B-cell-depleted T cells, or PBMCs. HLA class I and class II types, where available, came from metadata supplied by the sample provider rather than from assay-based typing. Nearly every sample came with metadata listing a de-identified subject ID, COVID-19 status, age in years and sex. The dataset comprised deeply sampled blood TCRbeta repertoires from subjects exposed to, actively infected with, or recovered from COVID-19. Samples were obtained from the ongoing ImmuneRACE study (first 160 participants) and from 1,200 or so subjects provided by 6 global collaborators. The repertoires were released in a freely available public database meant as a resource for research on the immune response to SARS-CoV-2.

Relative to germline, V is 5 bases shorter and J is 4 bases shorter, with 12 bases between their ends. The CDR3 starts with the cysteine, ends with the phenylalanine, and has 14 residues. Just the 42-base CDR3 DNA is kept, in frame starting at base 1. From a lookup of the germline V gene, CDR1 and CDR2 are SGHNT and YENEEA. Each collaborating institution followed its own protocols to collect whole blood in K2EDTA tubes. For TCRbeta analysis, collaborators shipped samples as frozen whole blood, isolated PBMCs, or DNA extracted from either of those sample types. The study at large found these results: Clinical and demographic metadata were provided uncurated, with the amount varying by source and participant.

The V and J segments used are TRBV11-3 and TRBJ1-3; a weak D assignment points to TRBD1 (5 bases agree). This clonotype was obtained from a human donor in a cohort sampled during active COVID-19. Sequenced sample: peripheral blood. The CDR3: CASSPRAGGNTIYF. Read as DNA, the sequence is TGTGCCAGCAGCCCCCGCGCAGGGGGAAACACCATATATTTT.